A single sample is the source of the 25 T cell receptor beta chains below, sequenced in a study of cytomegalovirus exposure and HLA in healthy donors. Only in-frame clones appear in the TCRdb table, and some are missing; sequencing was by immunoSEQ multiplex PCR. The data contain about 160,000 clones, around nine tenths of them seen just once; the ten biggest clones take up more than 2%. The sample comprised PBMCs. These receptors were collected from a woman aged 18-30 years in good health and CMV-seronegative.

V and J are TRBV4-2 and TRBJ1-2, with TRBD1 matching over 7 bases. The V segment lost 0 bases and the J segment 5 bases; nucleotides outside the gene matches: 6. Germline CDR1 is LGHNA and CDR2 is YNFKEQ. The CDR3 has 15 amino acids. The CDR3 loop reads CASSQELGGQYGYTF. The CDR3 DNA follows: TGTGCCAGCAGCCAAGAATTAGGGGGACAGTATGGCTACACCTTC.

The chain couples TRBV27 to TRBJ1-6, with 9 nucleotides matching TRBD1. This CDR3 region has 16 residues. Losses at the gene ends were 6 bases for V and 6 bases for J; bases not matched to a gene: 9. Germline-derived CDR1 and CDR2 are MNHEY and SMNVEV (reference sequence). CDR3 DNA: TGTGCCAGCAGCCGCGTACCGGGACAGGGTAATTCACCCCTCCACTTT. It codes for CASSRVPGQGNSPLHF.

The CDR3 nucleotides are TGTGCCAGCAGCCGAATTGGACAGGGACACACTGAAGCTTTCTTT. Its protein product is CASSRIGQGHTEAFF. The chain has TRBV5-6 and TRBJ1-1; 8 nucleotides line up with TRBD1. There are 15 residues in the CDR3. Per germline, CDR1 SGHDT and CDR2 YYEEEE. V lost 4 bases to trimming and J lost 3 bases; unmatched junction nucleotides: 8.

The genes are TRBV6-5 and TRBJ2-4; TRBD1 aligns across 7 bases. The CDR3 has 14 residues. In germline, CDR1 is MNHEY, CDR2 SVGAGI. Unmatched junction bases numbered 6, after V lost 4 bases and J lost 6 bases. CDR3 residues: CASSSRQGTNIQYF. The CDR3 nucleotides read TGTGCCAGCAGTTCCCGACAGGGTACAAACATTCAGTACTTC.

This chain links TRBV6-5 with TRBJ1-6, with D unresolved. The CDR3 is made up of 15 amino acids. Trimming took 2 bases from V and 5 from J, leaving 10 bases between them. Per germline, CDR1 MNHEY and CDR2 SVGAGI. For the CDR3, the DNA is TGTGCCAGCAGTTACGAGATGACTCATAATTCACCCCTCCACTTT. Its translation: CASSYEMTHNSPLHF.

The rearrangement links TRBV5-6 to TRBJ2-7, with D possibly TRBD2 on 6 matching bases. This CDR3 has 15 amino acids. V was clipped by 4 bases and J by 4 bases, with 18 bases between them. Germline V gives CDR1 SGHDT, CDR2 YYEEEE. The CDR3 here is CASSPGLRAGYEQYF. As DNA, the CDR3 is TGTGCCAGCAGCCCAGGCCTGAGGGCGGGATACGAGCAGTACTTC.

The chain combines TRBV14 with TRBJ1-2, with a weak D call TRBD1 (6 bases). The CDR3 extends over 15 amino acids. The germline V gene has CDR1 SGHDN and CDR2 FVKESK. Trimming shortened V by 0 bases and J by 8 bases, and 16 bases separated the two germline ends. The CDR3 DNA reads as TGTGCCAGCAGCCAAGAAGGGCACAGGGTGGAAGGCTACACCTTC. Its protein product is CASSQEGHRVEGYTF.

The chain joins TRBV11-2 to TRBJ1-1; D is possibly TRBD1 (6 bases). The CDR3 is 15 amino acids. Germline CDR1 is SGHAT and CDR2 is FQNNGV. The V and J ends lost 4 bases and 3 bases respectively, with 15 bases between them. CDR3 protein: CASSSTRGADTEAFF. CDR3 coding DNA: TGTGCCAGCAGCTCCACCCGGGGGGCCGACACTGAAGCTTTCTTT.

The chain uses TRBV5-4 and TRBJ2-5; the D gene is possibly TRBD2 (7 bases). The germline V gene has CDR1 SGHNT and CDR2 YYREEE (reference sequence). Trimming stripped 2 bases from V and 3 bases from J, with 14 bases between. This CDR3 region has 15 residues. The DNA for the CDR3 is TGTGCCAGCAGCTTAGGGGGGGCTTCGGAAGAGACCCAGTACTTC. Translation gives CASSLGGASEETQYF.

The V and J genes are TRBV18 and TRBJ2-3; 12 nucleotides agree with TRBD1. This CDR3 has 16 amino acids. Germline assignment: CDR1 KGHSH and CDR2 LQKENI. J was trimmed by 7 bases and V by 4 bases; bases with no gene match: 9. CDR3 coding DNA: TGTGCCAGCTCACAACAGATGGGACAGGGGGCCAATACGCAGTATTTT. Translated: CASSQQMGQGANTQYF.

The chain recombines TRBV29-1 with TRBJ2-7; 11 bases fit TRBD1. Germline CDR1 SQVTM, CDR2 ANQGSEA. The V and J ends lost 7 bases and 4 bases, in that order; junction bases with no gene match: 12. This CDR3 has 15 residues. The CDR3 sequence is CSAGDWGQGGYEQYF. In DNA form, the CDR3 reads TGCAGCGCAGGGGATTGGGGACAGGGGGGGTACGAGCAGTACTTC.

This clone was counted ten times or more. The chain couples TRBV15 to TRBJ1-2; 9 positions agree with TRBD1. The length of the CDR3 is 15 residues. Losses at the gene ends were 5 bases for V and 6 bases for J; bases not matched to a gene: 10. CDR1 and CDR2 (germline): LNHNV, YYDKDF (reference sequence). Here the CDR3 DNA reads TGTGCCACCAGCGGTCTACAGGGGGCGGAGGATGGCTACACCTTC. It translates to CATSGLQGAEDGYTF.

CDR3 protein: CASSLRSSGANVLTF. In nucleotides, the CDR3 is TGTGCCAGCAGCTTAAGAAGCTCCGGGGCCAACGTCCTGACTTTC. V usage is TRBV7-2 and J usage is TRBJ2-6; D gene uncertain. Trimming shortened V by 2 bases and J by 4 bases, and 9 bases separated the two germline ends. The CDR3 has 15 amino acids. Germline CDR1 is SGHTA and CDR2 is FQGNSA. Full variable domain (remainder filled in from reference TRBV7-2 and TRBJ2-6): GAGVSQSPSNKVTEKGKDVELRCDPISGHTALYWYRQSLGQGLEFLIYFQGNSAPDKSGLPSDRFSAERTGGSVSTLTIQRTQQEDSAVYLCASSLRSSGANVLTFGAGSRLTVL.

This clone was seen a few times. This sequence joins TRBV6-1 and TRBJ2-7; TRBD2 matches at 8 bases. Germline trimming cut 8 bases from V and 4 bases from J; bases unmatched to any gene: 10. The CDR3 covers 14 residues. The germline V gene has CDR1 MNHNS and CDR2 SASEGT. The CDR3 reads CASGARGGRYEQYF. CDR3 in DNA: TGTGCCAGCGGCGCTCGCGGGGGGCGGTACGAGCAGTACTTC.

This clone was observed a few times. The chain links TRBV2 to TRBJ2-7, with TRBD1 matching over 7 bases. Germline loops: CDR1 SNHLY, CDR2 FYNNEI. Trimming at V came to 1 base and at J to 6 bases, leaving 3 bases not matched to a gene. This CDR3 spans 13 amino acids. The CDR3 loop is CASSEDRGFEQYF. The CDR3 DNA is TGTGCCAGCAGTGAAGACAGGGGTTTCGAGCAGTACTTC.

The CDR3 loop reads CASSLVSGDYEQYF. In nucleotides, the CDR3 is TGCGCCAGCAGCTTGGTTTCGGGGGACTACGAGCAGTACTTC. This chain links TRBV5-1 with TRBJ2-7; D might be TRBD2 (6 bases). CDR1 SGHRS and CDR2 YFSETQ come from the germline V gene. This CDR3 region has 14 residues. Deletions cut 0 bases from V and 3 bases from J, with 10 bases between.

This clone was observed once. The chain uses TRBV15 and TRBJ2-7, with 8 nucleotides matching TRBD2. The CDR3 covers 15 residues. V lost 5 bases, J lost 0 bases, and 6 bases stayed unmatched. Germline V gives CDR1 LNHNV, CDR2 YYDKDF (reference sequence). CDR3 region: CATSEKRGSSYEQYF. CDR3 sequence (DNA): TGTGCCACCAGCGAGAAGCGGGGGAGCTCCTACGAGCAGTACTTC.

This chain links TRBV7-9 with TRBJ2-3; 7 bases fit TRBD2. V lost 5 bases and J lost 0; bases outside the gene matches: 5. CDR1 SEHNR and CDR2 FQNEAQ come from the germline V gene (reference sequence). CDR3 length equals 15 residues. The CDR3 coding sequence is TGTGCCAGCAGCCCTCGGGGGGTTAGCACAGATACGCAGTATTTT. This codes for CASSPRGVSTDTQYF.

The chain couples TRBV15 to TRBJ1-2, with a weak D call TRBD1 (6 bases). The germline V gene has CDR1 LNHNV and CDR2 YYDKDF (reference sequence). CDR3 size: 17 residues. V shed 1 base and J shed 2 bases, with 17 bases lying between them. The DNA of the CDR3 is TGTGCCACCAGCAGAGTTGGAGCCAGGGGAATGAACTATGGCTACACCTTC. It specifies CATSRVGARGMNYGYTF.

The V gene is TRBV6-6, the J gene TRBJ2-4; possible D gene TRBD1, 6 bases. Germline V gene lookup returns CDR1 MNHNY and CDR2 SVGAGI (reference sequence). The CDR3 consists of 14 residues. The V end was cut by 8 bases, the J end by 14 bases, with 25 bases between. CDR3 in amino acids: CASWQGSGMALKYF. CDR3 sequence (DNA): TGTGCCAGCTGGCAGGGGTCGGGCATGGCTTTAAAGTACTTC.

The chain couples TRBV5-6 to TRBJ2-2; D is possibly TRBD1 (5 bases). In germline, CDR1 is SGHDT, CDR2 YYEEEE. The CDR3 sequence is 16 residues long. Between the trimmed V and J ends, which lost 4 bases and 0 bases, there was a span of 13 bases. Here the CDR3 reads CASSASWGANTGELFF. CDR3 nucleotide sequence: TGTGCCAGCAGCGCCTCCTGGGGCGCGAACACCGGGGAGCTGTTTTTT.

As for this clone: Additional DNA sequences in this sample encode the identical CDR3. This CDR3 reads CASSVGQAGTEAFF. Written as DNA, the CDR3 is TGTGCCAGCAGCGTGGGACAGGCGGGAACTGAAGCTTTCTTT. The chain couples TRBV9 to TRBJ1-1, with 8 bases aligning to TRBD1. The V gene end was trimmed by 2 bases and the J gene end by 5 bases; junction bases not matched to a gene: 5. The CDR3 is 14 residues long. Germline values: CDR1 SGDLS, CDR2 YYNGEE.

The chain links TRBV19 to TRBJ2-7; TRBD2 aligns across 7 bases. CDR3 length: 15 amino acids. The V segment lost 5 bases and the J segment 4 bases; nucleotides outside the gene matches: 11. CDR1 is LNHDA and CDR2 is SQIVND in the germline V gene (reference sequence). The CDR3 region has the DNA TGTGCCAGTAGTCCACTCGGCGGGGAGGGATACGAGCAGTACTTC. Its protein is CASSPLGGEGYEQYF. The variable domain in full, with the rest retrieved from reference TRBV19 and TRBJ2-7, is DGGITQSPKYLFRKEGQNVTLSCEQNLNHDAMYWYRQDPGQGLRLIYYSQIVNDFQKGDIAEGYSVSREKKESFPLTVTSAQKNPTAFYLCASSPLGGEGYEQYFGPGTRLTVT.

CDR3 sequence reads: CASSLLRGRYGYTF. CDR3 nucleotides: TGTGCCAGCAGCTTGCTAAGGGGTCGCTATGGCTACACCTTC. V usage is TRBV5-6 and J usage is TRBJ1-2; weak D call: TRBD1 (5 bases). CDR1 and CDR2 from the germline V gene are SGHDT and YYEEEE. This CDR3 is built from 14 residues. V was pared by 1 base and J by 4 bases, with 11 bases between.

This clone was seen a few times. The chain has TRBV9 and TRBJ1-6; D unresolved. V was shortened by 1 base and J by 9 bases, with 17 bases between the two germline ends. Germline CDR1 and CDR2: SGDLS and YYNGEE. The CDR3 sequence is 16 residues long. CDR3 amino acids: CASSVWAGPGSSPLHF. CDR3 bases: TGTGCCAGCAGCGTATGGGCCGGGCCTGGGAGTTCACCCCTCCACTTT. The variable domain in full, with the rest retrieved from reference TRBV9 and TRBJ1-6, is DSGVTQTPKHLITATGQRVTLRCSPRSGDLSVYWYQQSLDQGLQFLIQYYNGEERAKGNILERFSAQQFPDLHSELNLSSLELGDSALYFCASSVWAGPGSSPLHFGNGTRLTVT.